The 12 T cell receptor beta chains below all came from one sample that was sequenced in a study of OX40 agonist ivuxolimab in advanced cancers. Generated by immunoSEQ multiplex PCR, the TCRdb table keeps only in-frame clones and is missing some. The sample includes about 41,000 clones, over 75% of them seen just once. Sequencing used CD4+ or CD8+ T cells sorted from blood, obtained in a trial of the OX40 agonist ivuxolimab. The receptors shown here come from an adult with an advanced solid tumor such as melanoma, head and neck, liver or kidney cancer.

This rearrangement joins TRBV7-2 to TRBJ2-7, with 7 bases that match TRBD1. CDR1 and CDR2 from the germline V gene are SGHTA and FQGNSA. V dropped 2 bases and J dropped 5; count of bases not matched to a gene: 9. The CDR3 is 15 residues long. The CDR3 coding sequence is TGTGCCAGCAGCTTAACGAGCAGGGGGACCCACGAGCAGTACTTC. Amino acid sequence: CASSLTSRGTHEQYF.

This clone was observed a few times. The V call is TRBV7-9, the J call TRBJ1-1; the D is unclear. The germline gives CDR1 SEHNR, CDR2 FQNEAQ (reference sequence). The CDR3 totals 13 residues. The ends were cut back, 5 bases at V and 2 bases at J, with 9 bases in the middle. This CDR3 reads CASSASRNTEAFF. DNA of the CDR3: TGTGCCAGCAGCGCCAGTAGAAACACTGAAGCTTTCTTT. Supplemented by reference TRBV7-9 and TRBJ1-1, the full variable domain reads DTGVSQNPRHKITKRGQNVTFRCDPISEHNRLYWYRQTLGQGPEFLTYFQNEAQLEKSRLLSDRFSAERPKGSFSTLEIQRTEQGDSAMYLCASSASRNTEAFFGQGTRLTVV.

The rearrangement links TRBV10-3 to TRBJ1-5, with D tentatively TRBD1 (5 bases). Germline V gene lookup returns CDR1 ENHRY and CDR2 SYGVKD. This CDR3 spans 16 amino acids. Trimming shortened V by 5 bases and J by 5 bases, and 19 bases separated the two germline ends. CDR3 sequence reads: CAISTGAEPGYQPQHF. CDR3 sequence (DNA): TGTGCCATCAGTACCGGGGCAGAACCGGGATATCAGCCCCAGCATTTT.

This chain joins TRBV9 and TRBJ2-1, with 9 bases lining up with TRBD1. The CDR3 extends over 15 amino acids. In germline, CDR1 is SGDLS, CDR2 YYNGEE. Unmatched junction bases numbered 6, after V lost 0 bases and J lost 8 bases. The CDR3 reads CASSVAVTGGYEQFF. The CDR3 DNA reads as TGTGCCAGCAGCGTAGCAGTGACAGGGGGTTATGAGCAGTTCTTC. Complete variable domain (other parts from reference TRBV9 and TRBJ2-1): DSGVTQTPKHLITATGQRVTLRCSPRSGDLSVYWYQQSLDQGLQFLIQYYNGEERAKGNILERFSAQQFPDLHSELNLSSLELGDSALYFCASSVAVTGGYEQFFGPGTRLTVL.

The chain has TRBV18 and TRBJ2-3; TRBD2 matches at 12 bases. After removal of 5 bases from V and 5 bases from J, the junction contained 5 bases not matched to a gene. CDR3 length: 15 residues. Germline values: CDR1 KGHSH, CDR2 LQKENI. CDR3 amino acids: CASSETSGSVDTQYF. CDR3 in DNA: TGTGCCAGCTCAGAGACTAGCGGGAGTGTAGATACGCAGTATTTT. The full variable domain, with the rest looked up from reference TRBV18 and TRBJ2-3, is NAGVMQNPRHLVRRRGQEARLRCSPMKGHSHVYWYRQLPEEGLKFMVYLQKENIIDESGMPKERFSAEFPKEGPSILRIQQVVRGDSAAYFCASSETSGSVDTQYFGPGTRLTVL.

A few counts support this clone. The genes are TRBV28 and TRBJ1-2; D gene ambiguous. Germline V CDR1 and CDR2: MDHEN, SYDVKM. The CDR3 has 12 residues. V lost 6 bases and J lost 4, with 9 bases in between. In DNA form, the CDR3 reads TGTGCCAGCAGCCCAACAGCCTATGGCTACACCTTC. It codes for CASSPTAYGYTF.

The DNA for the CDR3 is TGTGCCAGTACCCCCCCTTATAGCAATCAGCCCCAGCATTTT. As protein: CASTPPYSNQPQHF. The V and J genes are TRBV19 and TRBJ1-5; no firm D call. Germline assignment: CDR1 LNHDA and CDR2 SQIVND (reference sequence). Trimming stripped 7 bases from V and 0 bases from J, with 10 bases between. The CDR3 totals 14 residues.

The chain joins TRBV11-2 to TRBJ2-3; 13 positions match TRBD2. This CDR3 has 18 amino acids. CDR1 is SGHAT and CDR2 is FQNNGV in the germline V gene. V lost 5 bases and J lost 6; bases outside the gene matches: 14. The DNA for the CDR3 is TGTGCCAGCAGCCTAGGAAGGACTAGCGGGAGTGTCGTTGATACGCAGTATTTT. Amino acid sequence: CASSLGRTSGSVVDTQYF. Combining the CDR3 with reference TRBV11-2 and TRBJ2-3 gives the whole variable domain EAGVAQSPRYKIIEKRQSVAFWCNPISGHATLYWYQQILGQGPKLLIQFQNNGVVDDSQLPKDRFSAERLKGVDSTLKIQPAKLEDSAVYLCASSLGRTSGSVVDTQYFGPGTRLTVL.

A single count supports this clone. V and J are TRBV6-1 and TRBJ2-7; a possible D gene is TRBD2 (6 bases). The V end lost 1 base, the J end lost 2 bases, and 12 bases lay between the germline ends. In germline, CDR1 is MNHNS, CDR2 SASEGT. This CDR3 region has 15 residues. The CDR3 DNA is TGTGCCAGCAGTGAAGTTGGGGGGATCCCCTACGAGCAGTACTTC. Its protein is CASSEVGGIPYEQYF.

This sequence joins TRBV12-5 and TRBJ2-1; 9 positions match TRBD1. The CDR3 loop spans 15 amino acids. Germline V gene sequence: CDR1 LGHNT, CDR2 FRNRAP. The ends lost 7 bases at V and 4 bases at J; junction bases unmatched: 8. This CDR3 reads CASEGRDREYNEQFF. CDR3 in DNA: TGTGCTAGTGAAGGTCGGGACAGGGAGTACAATGAGCAGTTCTTC.

V and J are TRBV7-8 and TRBJ2-2; the D gene is possibly TRBD1 (5 bases). CDR1 SGHVS and CDR2 FQNEAQ come from the germline V gene. This CDR3 is 14 amino acids long. Trimming left V 0 bases short and J 10 bases short, with 12 bases between. CDR3 DNA sequence: TGTGCCAGCAGCTTAGCGGCAGGGAAAGAGGAGCTGTTTTTT. Translating it yields CASSLAAGKEELFF.

The chain links TRBV5-4 to TRBJ1-1; D is ambiguous. Germline lookup yields CDR1 SGHNT and CDR2 YYREEE (reference sequence). This CDR3 is built from 14 residues. The V end lost 0 bases, the J end lost 6 bases, and 12 bases lay between the germline ends. The CDR3 DNA follows: TGTGCCAGCAGCTTGGCAGGTTATTTCTCTGAAGCTTTCTTT. Translation: CASSLAGYFSEAFF.